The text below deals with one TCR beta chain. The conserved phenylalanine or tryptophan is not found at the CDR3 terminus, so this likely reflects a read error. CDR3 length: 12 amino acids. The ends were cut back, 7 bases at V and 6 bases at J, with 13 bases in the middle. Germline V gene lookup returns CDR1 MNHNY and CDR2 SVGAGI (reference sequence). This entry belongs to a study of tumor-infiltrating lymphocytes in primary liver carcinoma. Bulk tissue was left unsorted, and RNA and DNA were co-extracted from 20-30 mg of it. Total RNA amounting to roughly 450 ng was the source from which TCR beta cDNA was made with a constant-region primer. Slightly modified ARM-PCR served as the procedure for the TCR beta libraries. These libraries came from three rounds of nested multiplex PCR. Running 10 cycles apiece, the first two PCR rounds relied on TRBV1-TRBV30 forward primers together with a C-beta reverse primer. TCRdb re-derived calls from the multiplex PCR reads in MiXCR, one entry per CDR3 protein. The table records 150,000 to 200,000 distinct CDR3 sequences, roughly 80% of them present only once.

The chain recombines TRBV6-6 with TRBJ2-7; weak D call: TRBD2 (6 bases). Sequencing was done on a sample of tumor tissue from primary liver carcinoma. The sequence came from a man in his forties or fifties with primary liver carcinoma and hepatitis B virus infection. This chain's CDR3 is CASNPGAGEQYI. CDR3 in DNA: TGTGCCAGCAACCCCGGAGCGGGCGAGCAGTACATC.